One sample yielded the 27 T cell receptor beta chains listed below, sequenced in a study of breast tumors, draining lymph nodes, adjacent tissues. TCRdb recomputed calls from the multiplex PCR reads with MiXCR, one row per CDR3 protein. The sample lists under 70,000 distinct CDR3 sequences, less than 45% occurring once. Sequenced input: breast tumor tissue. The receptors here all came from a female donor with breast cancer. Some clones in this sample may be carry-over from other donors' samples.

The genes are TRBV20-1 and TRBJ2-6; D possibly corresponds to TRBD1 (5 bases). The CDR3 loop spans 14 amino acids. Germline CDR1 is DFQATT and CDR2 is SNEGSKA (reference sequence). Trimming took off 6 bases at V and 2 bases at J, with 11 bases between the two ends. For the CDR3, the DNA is TGCAGTGCAACCCCAGGGACTGGGGCCAACGTCCTGACTTTC. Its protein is CSATPGTGANVLTF.

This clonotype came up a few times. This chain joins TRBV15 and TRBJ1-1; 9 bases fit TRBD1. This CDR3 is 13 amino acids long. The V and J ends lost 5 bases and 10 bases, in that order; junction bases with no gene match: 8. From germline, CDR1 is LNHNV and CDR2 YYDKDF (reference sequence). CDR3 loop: CATSPVNRGPAFF. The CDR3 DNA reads TGTGCCACCAGCCCTGTGAACAGGGGGCCAGCTTTCTTT.

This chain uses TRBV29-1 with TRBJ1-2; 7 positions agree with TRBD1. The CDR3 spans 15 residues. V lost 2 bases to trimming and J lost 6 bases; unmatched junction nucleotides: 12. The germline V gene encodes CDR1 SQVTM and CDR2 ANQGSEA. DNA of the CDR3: TGCAGCGTTGAAAAGGGGGCAGGGGCCGGGAATGGCTACACCTTC. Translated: CSVEKGAGAGNGYTF.

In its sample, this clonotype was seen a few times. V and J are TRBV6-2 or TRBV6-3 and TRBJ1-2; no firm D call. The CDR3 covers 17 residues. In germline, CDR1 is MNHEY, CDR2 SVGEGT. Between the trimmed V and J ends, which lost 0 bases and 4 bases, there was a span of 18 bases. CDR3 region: CASSYSRGRRWSYGYTF. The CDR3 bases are TGTGCCAGCAGTTACTCGAGAGGTCGGAGATGGAGCTATGGCTACACCTTC.

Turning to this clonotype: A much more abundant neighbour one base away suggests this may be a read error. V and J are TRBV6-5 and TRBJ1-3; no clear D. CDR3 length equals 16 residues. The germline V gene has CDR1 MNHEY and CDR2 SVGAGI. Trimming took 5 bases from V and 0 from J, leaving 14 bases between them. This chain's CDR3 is CASSPSRVHSGNTIYF. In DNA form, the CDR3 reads TGTGCCAGCAGTCCCTCTAGGGTGCACTCTGGAAACACCATATATTTT.

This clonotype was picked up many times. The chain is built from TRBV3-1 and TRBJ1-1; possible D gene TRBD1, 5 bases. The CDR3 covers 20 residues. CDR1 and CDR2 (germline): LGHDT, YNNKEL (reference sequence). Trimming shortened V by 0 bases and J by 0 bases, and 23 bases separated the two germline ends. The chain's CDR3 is CASSQDLTGLTFTMNTEAFF. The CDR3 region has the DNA TGTGCCAGCAGCCAAGATTTAACAGGACTTACCTTCACCATGAACACTGAAGCTTTCTTT.

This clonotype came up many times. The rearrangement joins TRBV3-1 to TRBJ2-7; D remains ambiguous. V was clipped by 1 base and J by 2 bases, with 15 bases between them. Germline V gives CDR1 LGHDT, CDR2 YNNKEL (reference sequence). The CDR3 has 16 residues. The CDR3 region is CASSQAPPGWAYEQYF. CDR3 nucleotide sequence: TGTGCCAGCAGCCAAGCGCCCCCGGGTTGGGCCTACGAGCAGTACTTC.

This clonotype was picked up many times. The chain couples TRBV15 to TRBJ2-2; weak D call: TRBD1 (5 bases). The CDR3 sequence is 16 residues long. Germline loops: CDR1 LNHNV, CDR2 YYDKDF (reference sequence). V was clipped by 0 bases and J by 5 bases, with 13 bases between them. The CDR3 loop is CATSRDKRGRTGELFF. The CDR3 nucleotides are TGTGCCACCAGCAGAGACAAAAGGGGTAGGACCGGGGAGCTGTTTTTT.

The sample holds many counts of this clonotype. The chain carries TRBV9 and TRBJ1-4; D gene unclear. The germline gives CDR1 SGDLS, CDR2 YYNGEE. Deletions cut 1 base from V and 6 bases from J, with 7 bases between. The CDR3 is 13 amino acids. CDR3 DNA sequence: TGTGCCAGCAGCGTAACTGTCGATGAAAAACTGTTTTTT. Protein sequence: CASSVTVDEKLFF.

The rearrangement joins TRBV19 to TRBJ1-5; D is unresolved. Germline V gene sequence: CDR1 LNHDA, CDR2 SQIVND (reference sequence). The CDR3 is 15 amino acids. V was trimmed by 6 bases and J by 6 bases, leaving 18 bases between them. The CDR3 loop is CASSFPRCFCQPQHF. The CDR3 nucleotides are TGTGCCAGTAGCTTCCCCCGGTGTTTTTGTCAGCCCCAGCATTTT.

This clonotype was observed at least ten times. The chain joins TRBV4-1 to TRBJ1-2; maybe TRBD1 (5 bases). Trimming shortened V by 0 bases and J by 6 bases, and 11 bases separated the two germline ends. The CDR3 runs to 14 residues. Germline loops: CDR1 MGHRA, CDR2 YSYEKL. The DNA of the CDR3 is TGCGCCAGCAGCCAAGATCTGACAGTGAATGGCTACACCTTC. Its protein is CASSQDLTVNGYTF.

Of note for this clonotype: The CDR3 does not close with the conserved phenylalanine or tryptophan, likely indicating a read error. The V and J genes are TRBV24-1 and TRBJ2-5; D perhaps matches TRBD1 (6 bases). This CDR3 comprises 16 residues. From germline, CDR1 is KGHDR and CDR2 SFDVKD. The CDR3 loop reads CATSDQRQVDQGTQYL. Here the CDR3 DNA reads TGTGCCACCAGTGATCAGAGACAGGTCGACCAAGGGACCCAGTACCTC.

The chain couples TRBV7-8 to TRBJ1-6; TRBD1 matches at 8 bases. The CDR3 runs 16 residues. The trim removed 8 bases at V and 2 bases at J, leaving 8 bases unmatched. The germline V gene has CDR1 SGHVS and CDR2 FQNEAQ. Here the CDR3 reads CASGQQDRAYNSPLHF. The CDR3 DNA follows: TGTGCCAGCGGGCAGCAGGACAGGGCCTATAATTCACCCCTCCACTTT.

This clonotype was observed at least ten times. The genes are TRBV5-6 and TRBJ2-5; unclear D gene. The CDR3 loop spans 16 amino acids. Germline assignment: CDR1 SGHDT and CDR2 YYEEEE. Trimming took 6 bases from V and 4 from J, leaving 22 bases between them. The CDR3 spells CASTHLRTAYRETQYF. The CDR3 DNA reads TGTGCCAGCACCCACCTCCGAACAGCTTATCGAGAGACCCAGTACTTC.

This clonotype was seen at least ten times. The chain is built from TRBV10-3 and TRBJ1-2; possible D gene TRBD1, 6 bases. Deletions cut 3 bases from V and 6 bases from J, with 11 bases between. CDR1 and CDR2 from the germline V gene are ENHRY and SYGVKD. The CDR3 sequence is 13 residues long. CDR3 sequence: CAISDGGYHGYTF. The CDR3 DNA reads TGTGCCATCAGTGACGGGGGCTACCATGGCTACACCTTC.

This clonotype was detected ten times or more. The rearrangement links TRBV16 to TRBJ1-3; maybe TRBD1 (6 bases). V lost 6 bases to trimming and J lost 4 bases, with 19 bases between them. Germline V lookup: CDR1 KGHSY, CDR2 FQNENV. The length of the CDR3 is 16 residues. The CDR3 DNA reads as TGTGCCAGCAGTCCCCCGGGGGGCGCGTCCGGAAACACCATATATTTT. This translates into CASSPPGGASGNTIYF.

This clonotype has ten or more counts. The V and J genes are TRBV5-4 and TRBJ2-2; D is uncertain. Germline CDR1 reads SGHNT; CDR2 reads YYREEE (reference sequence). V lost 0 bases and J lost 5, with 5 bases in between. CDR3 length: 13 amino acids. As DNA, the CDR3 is TGTGCCAGCAGCTTGGCTGGTACCGGGGAGCTGTTTTTT. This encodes CASSLAGTGELFF.

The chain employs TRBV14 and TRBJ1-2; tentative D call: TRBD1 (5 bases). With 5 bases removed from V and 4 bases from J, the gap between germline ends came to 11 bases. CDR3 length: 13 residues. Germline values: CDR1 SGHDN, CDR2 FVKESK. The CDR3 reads CASSSLGPYGYTF. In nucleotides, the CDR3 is TGTGCCAGCAGCTCCCTGGGACCCTATGGCTACACCTTC.

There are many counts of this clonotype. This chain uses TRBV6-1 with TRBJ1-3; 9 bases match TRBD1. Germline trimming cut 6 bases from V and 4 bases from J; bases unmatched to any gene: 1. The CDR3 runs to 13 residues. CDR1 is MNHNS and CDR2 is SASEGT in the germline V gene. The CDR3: CASRTGGGNTIYF. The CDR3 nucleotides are TGTGCCAGCAGGACAGGGGGAGGAAACACCATATATTTT.

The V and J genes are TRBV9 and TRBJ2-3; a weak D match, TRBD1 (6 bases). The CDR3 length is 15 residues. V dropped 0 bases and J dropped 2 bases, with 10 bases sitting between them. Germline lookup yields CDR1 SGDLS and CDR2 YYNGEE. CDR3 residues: CASSVGGQYTDTQYF. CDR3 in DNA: TGTGCCAGCAGCGTAGGGGGGCAGTACACAGATACGCAGTATTTT.

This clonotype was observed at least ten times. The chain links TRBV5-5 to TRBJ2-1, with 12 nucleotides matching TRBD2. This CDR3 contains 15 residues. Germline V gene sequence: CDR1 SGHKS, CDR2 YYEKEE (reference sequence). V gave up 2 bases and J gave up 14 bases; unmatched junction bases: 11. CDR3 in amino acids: CASSFSGLAGLEEFF. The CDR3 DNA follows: TGTGCCAGCAGCTTCTCTGGACTAGCGGGGTTAGAGGAGTTCTTC.

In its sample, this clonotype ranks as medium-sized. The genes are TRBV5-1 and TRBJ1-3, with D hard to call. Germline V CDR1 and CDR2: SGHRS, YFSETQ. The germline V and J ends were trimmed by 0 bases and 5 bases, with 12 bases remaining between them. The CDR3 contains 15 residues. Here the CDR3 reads CASSLAPDNRNTIYF. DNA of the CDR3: TGCGCCAGCAGCTTGGCCCCCGACAATCGAAACACCATATATTTT. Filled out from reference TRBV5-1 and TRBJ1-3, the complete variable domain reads KAGVTQTPRYLIKTRGQQVTLSCSPISGHRSVSWYQQTPGQGLQFLFEYFSETQRNKGNFPGRFSGRQFSNSRSEMNVSTLELGDSALYLCASSLAPDNRNTIYFGEGSWLTVV.

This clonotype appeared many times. CDR3 coding DNA: TGTGCCAGCAGTTGGGACATTTACGAGCAGTACTTC. Protein: CASSWDIYEQYF. V usage is TRBV12-3 or TRBV12-4 and J usage is TRBJ2-7; the D gene is possibly TRBD1 (6 bases). Trimming shortened V by 4 bases and J by 4 bases, and 8 bases separated the two germline ends. The CDR3 spans 12 residues.

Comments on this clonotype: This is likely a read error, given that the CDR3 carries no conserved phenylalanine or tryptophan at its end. CDR3 amino acids: CSAQSRGPSSYNEQFR. As DNA, the CDR3 is TGCAGCGCCCAGTCCAGGGGTCCGAGCTCCTACAATGAGCAGTTCAGA. The chain has TRBV29-1 and TRBJ2-1; D might be TRBD1 (6 bases). V lost 7 bases, J lost 0 bases, and 19 bases lay in between. Per germline, CDR1 SQVTM and CDR2 ANQGSEA. The CDR3 totals 16 residues.

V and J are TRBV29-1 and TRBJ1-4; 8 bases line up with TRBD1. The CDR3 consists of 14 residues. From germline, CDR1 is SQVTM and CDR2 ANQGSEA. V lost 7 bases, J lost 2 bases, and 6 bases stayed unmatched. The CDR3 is CSGRAGGTNEKLFF. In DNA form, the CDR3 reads TGCAGCGGACGAGCAGGGGGCACTAATGAAAAACTGTTTTTT.

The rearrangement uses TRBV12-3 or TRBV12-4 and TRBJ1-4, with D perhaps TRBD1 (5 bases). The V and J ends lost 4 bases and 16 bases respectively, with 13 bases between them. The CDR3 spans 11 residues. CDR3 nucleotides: TGTGCCAGCAGTTCTCTGGGGGAACCGTTTTTT. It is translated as CASSSLGEPFF.

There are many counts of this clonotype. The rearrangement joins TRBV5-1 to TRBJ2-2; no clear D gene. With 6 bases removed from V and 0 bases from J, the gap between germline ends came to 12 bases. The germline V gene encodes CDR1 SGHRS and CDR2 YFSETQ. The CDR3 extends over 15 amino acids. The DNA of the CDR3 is TGCGCCAGCACTCGGGCAGCAACGAACACCGGGGAGCTGTTTTTT. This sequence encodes CASTRAATNTGELFF.